A selection of T cell receptor beta chains follows, all from one sample in a study of CXCR3-negative and CXCR3-positive naive CD8 T cells. No DNA is given; TCRdb re-called the 5' RACE reads and lists each CDR3 protein once. This specimen shows around 60,000 distinct CDR3 sequences; the ten leading clones hold about 0.78%. The sample consisted of naive CXCR3+ CD8+ T cells from blood. Every receptor here comes from a human donor in good health. Some clones in this sample may be carry-over from other donors' samples. Each CDR3 is given with its conserved first and last residue. Part of the rows lack a size; the others show once, few, many or a class for expanded clones.

J gene | clone size | V gene | CDR3 protein
TRBJ2-1 | NA | TRBV7-6 | CASSLIWAGGHNEQFF
TRBJ2-1 | NA | TRBV12-3/TRBV12-4 | CASLAPHNEQFF
TRBJ1-2 | NA | TRBV28 | CASSPSRVTNYGYTF
TRBJ2-7 | NA | TRBV7-9 | CASSFDGHEQYF
TRBJ2-1 | NA | TRBV7-2 | CASSFGFRGGGGNEQFF
TRBJ2-3 | NA | TRBV29-1 | CSVVVGYPGDTQYF
TRBJ2-1 | NA | TRBV11-3 | CASSPRLAGGDNEQFF
TRBJ2-7 | NA | TRBV2 | CASRSGDTYEQYF
TRBJ2-7 | NA | TRBV3-1 | CASSQGWNEQYF
TRBJ2-7 | NA | TRBV19 | CASSLGWLGSYEQYF
TRBJ1-1 | NA | TRBV20-1 | CSAPDSLNTEAFF
TRBJ1-1 | NA | TRBV27 | CASSLAPPTGFLPSTEAFF
TRBJ2-7 | NA | TRBV25-1 | CASSAQVYEQYF
TRBJ2-5 | NA | TRBV6-2/TRBV6-3 | CASSPLAGSETQYF
TRBJ1-1 | NA | TRBV29-1 | CSAQGNIRGTEAFF
TRBJ2-1 | NA | TRBV7-3 | CASSKTGLAFFDEQFF
TRBJ2-3 | NA | TRBV12-3/TRBV12-4 | CASSPTSDTQYF
TRBJ2-3 | NA | TRBV7-2 | CASTLFLAGTDTQYF
TRBJ2-5 | NA | TRBV20-1 | CSAVTDQETQYF
TRBJ2-7 | NA | TRBV12-5 | CASGSSGTGVYEQYF
TRBJ2-7 | NA | TRBV4-3 | CASSQEAATYEQYF
TRBJ1-6 | NA | TRBV12-3/TRBV12-4 | CASSPGQGNSPLHF
TRBJ2-7 | NA | TRBV6-2/TRBV6-3 | CSSRNSHYEQYF
TRBJ1-5 | NA | TRBV28 | CASSLTDYSNQPQHF
TRBJ2-5 | NA | TRBV7-9 | CASSLSTKETQYF
TRBJ2-2 | NA | TRBV4-3 | CASSQDAGREPGELFF
TRBJ2-3 | NA | TRBV4-3 | CASSQDPHGQRNTDTQYF
TRBJ2-3 | NA | TRBV7-3 | CASSFGSGVQYF
TRBJ2-2 | NA | TRBV6-4 | CASSDSIDRNTGELFF
TRBJ2-5 | medium-sized | TRBV7-6 | CASSPRLAGDWYQETQYF
TRBJ2-7 | NA | TRBV28 | CASSLRGGDPYEQYF
TRBJ2-7 | NA | TRBV11-2 | CASSFLLTYEQYF
TRBJ2-7 | NA | TRBV18 | CASSPDLLNSYEQYF
TRBJ2-1 | NA | TRBV7-9 | CASSSGTSGLNEQFF
TRBJ1-1 | NA | TRBV5-1 | CASTGRSNTEAFF
TRBJ2-7 | NA | TRBV11-2 | CASSSSAGETYEQYF
TRBJ2-6 | NA | TRBV6-2/TRBV6-3 | CASSDGSGANVLTF
TRBJ2-5 | NA | TRBV7-9 | CASSLVLRGQETQYF
TRBJ2-1 | NA | TRBV4-3 | CASSQYSGGRGNEQFF
TRBJ2-1 | NA | TRBV19 | CASSMTVYNEQFF
TRBJ2-3 | NA | TRBV7-2 | CASSNRDRSDTQYF
TRBJ1-4 | NA | TRBV20-1 | CSARLPQSTATNEKLFF
TRBJ1-6 | NA | TRBV7-6 | CASSQGDRGTGSPLHF
TRBJ2-1 | NA | TRBV7-6 | CASSPASGGLDEQFF
TRBJ2-7 | NA | TRBV29-1 | CSVWGTTYEQYF
TRBJ2-7 | NA | TRBV20-1 | CSARAPSGVPPEQYF
TRBJ2-3 | NA | TRBV7-2 | CASSLVGGDYPTDTQYF
TRBJ1-2 | NA | TRBV7-2 | CASSLGRGLSYGYTF
TRBJ2-2 | NA | TRBV29-1 | CSVVSPRQGHTGELFF
TRBJ1-5 | NA | TRBV19 | CASSWDGEQPQHF
TRBJ2-2 | NA | TRBV19 | CASSISPNTGELFF
TRBJ2-7 | NA | TRBV29-1 | CSVVGRDRAYEQYF
TRBJ2-5 | NA | TRBV7-9 | CASRDTRTAKGETQYF
TRBJ1-1 | NA | TRBV28 | CASTHTGLNTEAFF
TRBJ2-5 | NA | TRBV5-6 | CASSLDRAMKTQYF
TRBJ2-2 | NA | TRBV29-1 | CSGRSSGENTGELFF
TRBJ2-7 | NA | TRBV11-2 | CASNPNTETFYEQYF